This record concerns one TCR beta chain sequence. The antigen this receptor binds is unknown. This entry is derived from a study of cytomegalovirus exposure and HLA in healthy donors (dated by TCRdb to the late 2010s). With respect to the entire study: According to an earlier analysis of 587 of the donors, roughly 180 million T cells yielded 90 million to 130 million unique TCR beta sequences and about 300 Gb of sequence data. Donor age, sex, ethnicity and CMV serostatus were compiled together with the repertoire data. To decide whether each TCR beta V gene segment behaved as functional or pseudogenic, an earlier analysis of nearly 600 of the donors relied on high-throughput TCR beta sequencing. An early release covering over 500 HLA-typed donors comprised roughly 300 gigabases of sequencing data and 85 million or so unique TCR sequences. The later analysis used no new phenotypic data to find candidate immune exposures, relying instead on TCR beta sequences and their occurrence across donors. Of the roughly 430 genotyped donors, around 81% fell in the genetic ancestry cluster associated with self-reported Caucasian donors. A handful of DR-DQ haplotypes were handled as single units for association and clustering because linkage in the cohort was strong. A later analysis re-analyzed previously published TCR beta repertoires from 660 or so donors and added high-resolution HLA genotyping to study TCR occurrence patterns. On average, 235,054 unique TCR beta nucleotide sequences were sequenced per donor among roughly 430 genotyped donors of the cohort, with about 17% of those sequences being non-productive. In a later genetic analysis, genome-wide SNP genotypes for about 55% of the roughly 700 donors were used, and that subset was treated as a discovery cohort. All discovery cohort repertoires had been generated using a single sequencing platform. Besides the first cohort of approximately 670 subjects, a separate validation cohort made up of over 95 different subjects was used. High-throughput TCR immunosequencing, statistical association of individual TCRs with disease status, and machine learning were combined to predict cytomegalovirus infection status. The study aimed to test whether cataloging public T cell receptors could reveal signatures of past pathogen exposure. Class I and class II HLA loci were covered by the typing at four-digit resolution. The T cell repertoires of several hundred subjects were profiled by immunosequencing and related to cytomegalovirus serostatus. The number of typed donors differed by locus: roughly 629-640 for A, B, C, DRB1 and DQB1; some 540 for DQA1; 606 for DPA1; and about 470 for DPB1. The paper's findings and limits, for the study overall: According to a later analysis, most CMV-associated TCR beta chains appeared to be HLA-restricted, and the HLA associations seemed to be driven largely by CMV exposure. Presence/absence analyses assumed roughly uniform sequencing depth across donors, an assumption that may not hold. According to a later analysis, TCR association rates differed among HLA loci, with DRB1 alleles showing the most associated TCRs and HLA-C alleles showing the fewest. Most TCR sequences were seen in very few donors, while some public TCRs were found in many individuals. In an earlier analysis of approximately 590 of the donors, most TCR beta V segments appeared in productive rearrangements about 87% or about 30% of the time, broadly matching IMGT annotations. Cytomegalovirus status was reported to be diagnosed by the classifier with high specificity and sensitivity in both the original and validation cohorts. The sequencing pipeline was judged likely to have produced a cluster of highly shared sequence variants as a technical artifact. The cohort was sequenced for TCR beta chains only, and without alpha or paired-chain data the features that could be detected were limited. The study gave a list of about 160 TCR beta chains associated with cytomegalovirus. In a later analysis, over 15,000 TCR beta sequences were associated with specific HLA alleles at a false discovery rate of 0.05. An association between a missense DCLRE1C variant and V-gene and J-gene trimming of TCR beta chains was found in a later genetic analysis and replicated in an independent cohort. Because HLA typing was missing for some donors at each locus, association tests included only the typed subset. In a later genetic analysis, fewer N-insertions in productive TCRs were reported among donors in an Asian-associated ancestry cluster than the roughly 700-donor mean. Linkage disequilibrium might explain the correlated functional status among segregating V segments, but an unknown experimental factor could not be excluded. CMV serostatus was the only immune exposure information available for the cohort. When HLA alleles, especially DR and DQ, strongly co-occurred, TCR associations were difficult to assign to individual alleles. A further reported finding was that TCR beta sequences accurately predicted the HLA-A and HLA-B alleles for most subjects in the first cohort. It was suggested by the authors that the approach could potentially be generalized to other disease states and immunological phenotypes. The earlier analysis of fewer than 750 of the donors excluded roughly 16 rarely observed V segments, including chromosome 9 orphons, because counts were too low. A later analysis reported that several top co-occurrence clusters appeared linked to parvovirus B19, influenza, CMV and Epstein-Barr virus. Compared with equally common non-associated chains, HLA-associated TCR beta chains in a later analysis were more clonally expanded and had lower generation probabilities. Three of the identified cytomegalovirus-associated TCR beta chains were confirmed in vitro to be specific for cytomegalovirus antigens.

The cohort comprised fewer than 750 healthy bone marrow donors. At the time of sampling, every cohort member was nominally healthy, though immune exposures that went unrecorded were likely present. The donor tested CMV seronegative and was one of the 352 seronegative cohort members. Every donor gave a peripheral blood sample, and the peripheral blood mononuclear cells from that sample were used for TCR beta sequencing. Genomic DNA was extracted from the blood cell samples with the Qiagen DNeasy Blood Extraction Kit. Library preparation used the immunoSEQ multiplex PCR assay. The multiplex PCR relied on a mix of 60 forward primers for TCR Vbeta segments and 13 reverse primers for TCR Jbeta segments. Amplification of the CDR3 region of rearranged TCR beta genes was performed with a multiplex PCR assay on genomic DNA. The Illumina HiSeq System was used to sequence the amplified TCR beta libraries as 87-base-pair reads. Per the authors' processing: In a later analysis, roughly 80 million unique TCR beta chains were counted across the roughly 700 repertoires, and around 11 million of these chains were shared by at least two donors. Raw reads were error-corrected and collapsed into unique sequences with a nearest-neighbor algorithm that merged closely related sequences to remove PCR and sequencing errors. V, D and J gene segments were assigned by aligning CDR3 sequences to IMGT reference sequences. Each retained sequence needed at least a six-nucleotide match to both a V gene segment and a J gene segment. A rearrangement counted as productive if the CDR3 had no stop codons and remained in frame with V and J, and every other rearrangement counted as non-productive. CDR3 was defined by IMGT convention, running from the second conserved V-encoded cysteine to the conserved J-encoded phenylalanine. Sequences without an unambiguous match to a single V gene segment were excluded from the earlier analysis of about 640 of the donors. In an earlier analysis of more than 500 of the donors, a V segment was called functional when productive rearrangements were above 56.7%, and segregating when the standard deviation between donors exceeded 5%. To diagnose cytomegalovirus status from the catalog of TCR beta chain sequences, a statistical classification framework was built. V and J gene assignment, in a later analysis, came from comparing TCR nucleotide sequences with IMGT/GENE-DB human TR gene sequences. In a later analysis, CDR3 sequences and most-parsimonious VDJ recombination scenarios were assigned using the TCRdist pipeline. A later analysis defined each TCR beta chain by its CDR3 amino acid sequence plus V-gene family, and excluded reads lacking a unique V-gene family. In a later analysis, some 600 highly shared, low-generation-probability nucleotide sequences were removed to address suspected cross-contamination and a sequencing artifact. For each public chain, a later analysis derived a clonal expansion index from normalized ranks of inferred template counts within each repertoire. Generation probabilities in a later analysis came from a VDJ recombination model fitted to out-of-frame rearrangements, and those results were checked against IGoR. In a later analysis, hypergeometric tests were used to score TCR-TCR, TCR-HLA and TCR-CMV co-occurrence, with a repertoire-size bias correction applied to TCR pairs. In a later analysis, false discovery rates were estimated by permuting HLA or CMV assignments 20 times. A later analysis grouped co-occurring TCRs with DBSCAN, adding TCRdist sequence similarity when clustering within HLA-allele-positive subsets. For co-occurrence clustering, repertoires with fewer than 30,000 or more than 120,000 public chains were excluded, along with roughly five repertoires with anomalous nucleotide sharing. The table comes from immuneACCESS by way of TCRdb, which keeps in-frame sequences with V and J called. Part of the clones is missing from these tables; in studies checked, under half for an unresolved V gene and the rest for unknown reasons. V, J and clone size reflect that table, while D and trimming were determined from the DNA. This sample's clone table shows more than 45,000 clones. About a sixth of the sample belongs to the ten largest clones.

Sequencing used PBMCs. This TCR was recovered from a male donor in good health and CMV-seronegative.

At the DNA level, the sequence is TGTGCCAGTAGTATGCAGGGGGCGTACATCCCCTATGGCTACACCTTC. This codes for CASSMQGAYIPYGYTF. The V gene is TRBV19 and the J gene is TRBJ1-2; 8 bases in the junction line up with TRBD1. From V the trimming removes 3 bases and from J it removes 4 bases, while the gene matches leave 10 bases of the junction unaccounted for. The CDR3 starts with the cysteine, ends with the phenylalanine, and has 16 residues. Only the CDR3 region is kept as DNA, spanning 48 bases read in frame from base 1. Sequences LNHDA (CDR1) and SQIVND (CDR2) are obtained from the germline V gene (reference sequence).